This entry features one T cell receptor beta chain sequence. The antigen remains unidentified. The source of the sample is a study of beta chain features in type 1 diabetes. Whole-study context: Cell yields, gender and age were similar in healthy donors and patients.

CD45RO/CCR7/CD25/CD127/CD95/CD27 sorting isolated CD4+ naive, central memory, regulatory and stem cell-like memory cells. Expressed TCRB transcripts got sequenced, as all isolated RNA was reverse transcribed. The method was immunoSEQ multiplex PCR; TCRdb's version includes in-frame clones alone and lacks a portion of them. The sample lists fewer than 650,000 clones, around 15% occurring once. Study-wide results and limits: Insertions at VDJ junctions were less frequent in type 1 diabetes patients. These patients also deleted more nucleotides at the same junctions. Type 1 diabetes patients had moderately but significantly shorter TCRB CDR3s in all four CD4+ subsets.

CDR1 SGHTA and CDR2 FQGNSA come from the germline V gene. V was trimmed by 4 bases and J by 2 bases, leaving 15 bases between them. This CDR3 region has 16 residues. The rearrangement uses TRBV7-2 and TRBJ2-1; D uncertain. The sample consisted of naive CD4+ T cells from blood. This clonotype was sampled from a man younger than 35 in good health. The CDR3 loop reads CASSSPAGPTYNEQFF. CDR3 bases: TGTGCCAGCAGCTCCCCGGCAGGCCCGACCTACAATGAGCAGTTCTTC. Filled out from reference TRBV7-2 and TRBJ2-1, the complete variable domain reads GAGVSQSPSNKVTEKGKDVELRCDPISGHTALYWYRQSLGQGLEFLIYFQGNSAPDKSGLPSDRFSAERTGGSVSTLTIQRTQQEDSAVYLCASSSPAGPTYNEQFFGPGTRLTVL.